This entry features one TCR beta chain sequence. Its antigen is not known. This sample was included in a study of response to subunit inactivated influenza vaccine. Whole-study results and caveats: Authors proposed each seasonal influenza vaccination draws in few new T cells.

Germline V CDR1 and CDR2: LGHNA, YNFKEQ. V was pared by 0 bases and J by 3 bases, with 2 bases of the junction left unmatched. The CDR3 has 15 residues. One entry per CDR3 protein, called by TCRdb with MiXCR from the RT-PCR reads. The sample comprises about 780,000 distinct CDR3 sequences, approximately 17% of which are singletons, and 11% rests with the top ten. Here the sequenced sample was PBMCs from blood, taken less than 6 days after vaccination. The J gene is TRBJ2-7, the V gene TRBV4-2, with 10 bases lining up with TRBD2. The clonotype originates from a man aged 45 to 65 who received an inactivated influenza vaccine. CDR3 in amino acids: CASSQERTSGYEQYF. CDR3 nucleotides: TGTGCCAGCAGCCAAGAGCGGACTAGCGGCTACGAGCAGTACTTC.